This T cell receptor (beta chain) was documented in a study of blood T cell repertoires in COVID-19. Study in general: Italy, Spain and the United States were the sources of the convalescent and acute COVID-19 samples. PBMCs, B-cell-depleted T cells, or T cells provided the cDNA or gDNA that made up the material.

V was trimmed by 3 bases and J by 8 bases, leaving 5 bases between them. There are 11 residues in the CDR3. The V gene's germline CDR1 is SGDLS and CDR2 YYNGEE. As originally analysed: Using reference gene primer amplification, nucleated cell counts were estimated. Data came from immunoSEQ multiplex PCR; TCRdb stores just in-frame clones and leaves some out. For V, J and clone size, that table is used; D and trimming come from the DNA. The top ten hold 7.2% of the sample, which has approximately 320,000 clones, around 85% seen once. Sequences were obtained from peripheral blood. The chain combines TRBV9 with TRBJ2-2; D remains unclear. The sequence derives from a human donor in a cohort sampled during active COVID-19. CDR3: CASSAEGELFF. The CDR3 DNA is TGTGCCAGCAGCGCGGAGGGGGAGCTGTTTTTT. Drawing the rest from reference TRBV9 and TRBJ2-2, the complete variable domain is DSGVTQTPKHLITATGQRVTLRCSPRSGDLSVYWYQQSLDQGLQFLIQYYNGEERAKGNILERFSAQQFPDLHSELNLSSLELGDSALYFCASSAEGELFFGEGSRLTVL.